The 11 T cell receptor beta chains below all came from one sample that was sequenced in a study of blood T cell repertoires in COVID-19. The method was immunoSEQ multiplex PCR; TCRdb's version includes in-frame clones alone and lacks a portion of them. This table has some 400,000 clones, 90% to 95% appearing once. The specimen was PBMCs or T cells enriched from blood (not recorded which). The receptors were sampled from a woman between 40 and 50 years old who had been exposed to COVID-19.

This clone was counted between two and nine times. This chain uses TRBV7-8 with TRBJ2-7, with D perhaps TRBD2 (6 bases). Looked up from germline, CDR1 is SGHVS and CDR2 is FQNEAQ. The CDR3 extends over 15 amino acids. Trimming cost V 4 bases and J 6 bases, with 19 bases left between them. The CDR3: CASSSNLRRAGEQYF. The CDR3 nucleotides are TGTGCCAGCAGCTCCAACCTCCGGAGGGCGGGCGAGCAGTACTTC. The variable domain in full, completed from reference TRBV7-8 and TRBJ2-7, reads GAGVSQSPRYKVAKRGQDVALRCDPISGHVSLFWYQQALGQGPEFLTYFQNEAQLDKSGLPSDRFFAERPEGSVSTLKIQRTQQEDSAVYLCASSSNLRRAGEQYFGPGTRLTVT.

This sequence joins TRBV24-1 and TRBJ2-2, with 11 nucleotides matching TRBD2. Germline lookup yields CDR1 KGHDR and CDR2 SFDVKD. CDR3 length: 18 amino acids. The junction had 5 bases not matched to a gene; V was cut back by 3 bases and J by 0 bases. The DNA for the CDR3 is TGTGCCACCAGTGATCCCGGGACTAGCGGAACGAACACCGGGGAGCTGTTTTTT. This encodes CATSDPGTSGTNTGELFF.

The rearrangement links TRBV24-1 to TRBJ2-3; weak D call: TRBD1 (5 bases). The CDR3 has 11 amino acids. The germline V gene has CDR1 KGHDR and CDR2 SFDVKD. Trimming stripped 6 bases from V and 9 bases from J, with 9 bases between. DNA for the CDR3: TGTGCCACCAGTCTTGCAGGGACGCAGTATTTT. It encodes CATSLAGTQYF.

The chain is built from TRBV18 and TRBJ2-3, with 10 bases aligning to TRBD1. CDR1 and CDR2 (germline): KGHSH, LQKENI. This CDR3 comprises 17 residues. Unmatched junction bases numbered 11, after V lost 4 bases and J lost 4 bases. In nucleotides, the CDR3 is TGTGCCAGCTCACGCCTAGTGACAGGGGGCGCTGCAGATACGCAGTATTTT. Its translation is CASSRLVTGGAADTQYF.

The rearrangement joins TRBV5-4 to TRBJ1-4; 7 nucleotides align to TRBD1. The J segment lost 3 bases and the V segment lost 0 bases, leaving 8 bases of the junction unmatched. CDR3 length: 17 amino acids. Germline V gene sequence: CDR1 SGHNT, CDR2 YYREEE (reference sequence). The CDR3 nucleotides read TGTGCCAGCAGCTTGGTGGGGGTTCAGGGGGCTAATGAAAAACTGTTTTTT. This translates into CASSLVGVQGANEKLFF.

The chain recombines TRBV7-9 with TRBJ1-1; 8 bases agree with TRBD1. CDR3 length: 15 residues. J gave up 5 bases and V 4 bases, and 9 bases lay outside the gene matches. CDR1 is SEHNR and CDR2 is FQNEAQ in the germline V gene (reference sequence). The CDR3 DNA sequence: TGTGCCAGCAGCTCGCGACAGGGGAGCTTGACTGAAGCTTTCTTT. Encoded protein: CASSSRQGSLTEAFF.

Turning to this clone: One end of the junction does not line up with germline, which may come from a read error. The V and J genes are TRBV5-1 and TRBJ1-2, with TRBD1 identical over 10 bases. The CDR3 loop spans 15 amino acids. Germline V CDR1 and CDR2: SGHRS, YFSETQ. CDR3 sequence: CASSLGTGGDYGYTF. DNA for the CDR3: TGCGCCAGCAGCTTGGGGACAGGGGGGGACTACGGCTACACCTTC.

The genes are TRBV14 and TRBJ2-5; TRBD1 matches 7 bases. Losses at the gene ends were 4 bases for V and 1 base for J; bases not matched to a gene: 3. This CDR3 spans 14 amino acids. CDR1 is SGHDN, CDR2 FVKESK, per germline. CDR3 residues: CASSLTGPQETQYF. CDR3 nucleotide sequence: TGTGCCAGCAGCCTGACAGGGCCCCAAGAGACCCAGTACTTC.

This clone was seen a single time. This chain connects TRBV2 to TRBJ1-2; 7 nucleotides align to TRBD1. The ends lost 4 bases at V and 5 bases at J; junction bases unmatched: 1. Germline V gene data show CDR1 as SNHLY and CDR2 as FYNNEI. The CDR3 spans 12 residues. CDR3 in amino acids: CASSGDRYGYTF. The CDR3 coding sequence is TGTGCCAGCAGTGGGGACAGATATGGCTACACCTTC.

V is TRBV15 and J is TRBJ2-3, with D uncertain. CDR1 is LNHNV, CDR2 YYDKDF, per germline (reference sequence). Between the trimmed V and J ends, which lost 3 bases and 4 bases, there was a span of 14 bases. The length of the CDR3 is 15 residues. CDR3: CATSSSVDSSDTQYF. The CDR3 DNA follows: TGTGCCACCAGCAGCTCAGTTGACTCCTCAGATACGCAGTATTTT.

V and J are TRBV5-4 and TRBJ2-3, with D possibly being TRBD2 (6 bases). CDR3 length: 16 amino acids. The V gene lost 4 bases and the J gene lost 1 base, with 16 bases spanning the gap. Per the germline V gene, CDR1 is SGHNT and CDR2 is YYREEE (reference sequence). CDR3 sequence (DNA): TGTGCCAGCAGCCCGGAGGTACGCGGGGGCACAGATACGCAGTATTTT. As protein: CASSPEVRGGTDTQYF.